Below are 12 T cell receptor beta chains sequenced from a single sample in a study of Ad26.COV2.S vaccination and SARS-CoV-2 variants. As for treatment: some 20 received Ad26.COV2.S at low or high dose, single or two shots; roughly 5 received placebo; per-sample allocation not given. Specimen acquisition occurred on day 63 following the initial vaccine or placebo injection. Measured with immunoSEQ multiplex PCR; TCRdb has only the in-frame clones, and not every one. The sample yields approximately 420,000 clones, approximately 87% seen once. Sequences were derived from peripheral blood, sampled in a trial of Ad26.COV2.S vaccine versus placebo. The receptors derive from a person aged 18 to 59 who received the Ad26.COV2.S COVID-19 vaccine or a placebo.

DNA of the CDR3: TGTGCCAGCAGCCTCTTAGCGGGGGGCAGGGAGACCCAGTACTTC. Translated, it gives CASSLLAGGRETQYF. The V and J genes are TRBV3-1 (or the pseudogene TRBV3-2) and TRBJ2-5, with 10 bases matching TRBD2. The ends lost 4 bases at V and 5 bases at J; junction bases unmatched: 7. The CDR3 is 15 residues long. Germline V gene data show CDR1 as LGHDT and CDR2 as YNNKEL (reference sequence).

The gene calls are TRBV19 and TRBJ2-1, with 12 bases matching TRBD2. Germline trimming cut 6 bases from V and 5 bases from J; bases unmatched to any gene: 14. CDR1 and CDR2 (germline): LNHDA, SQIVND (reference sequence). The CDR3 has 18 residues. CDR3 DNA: TGTGCCAGTAGCTCTACCGGCCCGGGACTAGCGGGCCACAATGAGCAGTTCTTC. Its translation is CASSSTGPGLAGHNEQFF.

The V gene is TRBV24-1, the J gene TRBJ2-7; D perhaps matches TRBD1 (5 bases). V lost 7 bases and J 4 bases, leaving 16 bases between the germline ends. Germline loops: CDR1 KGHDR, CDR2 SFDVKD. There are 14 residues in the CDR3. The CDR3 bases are TGTGCCACCAGGTTAGGGGTCTTGGTGTACGAGCAGTACTTC. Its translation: CATRLGVLVYEQYF.

CDR3 loop: CASSQVVGSLGYTF. DNA for the CDR3: TGCGCCAGCAGCCAAGTTGTGGGGTCCCTTGGCTACACCTTC. V is TRBV4-3 and J is TRBJ1-2, with D uncertain. Trimming cost V 1 base and J 7 bases, with 13 bases left between them. The CDR3 has 14 amino acids. Germline loops: CDR1 LGHNA, CDR2 YSLEER.

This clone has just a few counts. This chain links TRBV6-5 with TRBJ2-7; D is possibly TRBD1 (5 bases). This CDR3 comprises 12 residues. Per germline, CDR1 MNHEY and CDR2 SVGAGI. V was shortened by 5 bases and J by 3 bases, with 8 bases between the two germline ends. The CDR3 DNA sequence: TGTGCCAGCAGTCGACAGCTCTACGAGCAGTACTTC. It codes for CASSRQLYEQYF.

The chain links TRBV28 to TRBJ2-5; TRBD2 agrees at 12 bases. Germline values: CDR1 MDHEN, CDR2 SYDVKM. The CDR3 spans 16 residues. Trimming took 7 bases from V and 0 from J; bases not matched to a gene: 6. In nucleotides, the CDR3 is TGTGCCAGCACCCGAGGGACTAGCGGGTACCAAGAGACCCAGTACTTC. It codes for CASTRGTSGYQETQYF. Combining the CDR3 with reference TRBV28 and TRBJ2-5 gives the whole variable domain DVKVTQSSRYLVKRTGEKVFLECVQDMDHENMFWYRQDPGLGLRLIYFSYDVKMKEKGDIPEGYSVSREKKERFSLILESASTNQTSMYLCASTRGTSGYQETQYFGPGTRLLVL.

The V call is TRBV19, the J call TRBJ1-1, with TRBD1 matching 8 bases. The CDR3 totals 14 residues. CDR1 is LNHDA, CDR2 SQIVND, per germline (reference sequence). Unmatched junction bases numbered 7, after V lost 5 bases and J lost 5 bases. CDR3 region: CASSPRTGFTEAFF. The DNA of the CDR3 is TGTGCCAGTAGTCCAAGGACAGGGTTTACTGAAGCTTTCTTT.

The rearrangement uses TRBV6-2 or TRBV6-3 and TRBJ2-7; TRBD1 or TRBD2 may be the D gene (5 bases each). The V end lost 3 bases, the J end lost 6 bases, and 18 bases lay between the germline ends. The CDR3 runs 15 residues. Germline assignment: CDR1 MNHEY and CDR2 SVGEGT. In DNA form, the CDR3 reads TGTGCCAGCAGTTATAAGACAGTTCACGGAGGCGAGCAGTACTTC. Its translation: CASSYKTVHGGEQYF.

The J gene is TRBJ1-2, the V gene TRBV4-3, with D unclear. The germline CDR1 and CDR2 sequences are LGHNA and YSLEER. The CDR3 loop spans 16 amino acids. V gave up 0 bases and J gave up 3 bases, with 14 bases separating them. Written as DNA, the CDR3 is TGCGCCAGCAGCCAAGAACTCTCCGGGAGAGACTATGGCTACACCTTC. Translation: CASSQELSGRDYGYTF.

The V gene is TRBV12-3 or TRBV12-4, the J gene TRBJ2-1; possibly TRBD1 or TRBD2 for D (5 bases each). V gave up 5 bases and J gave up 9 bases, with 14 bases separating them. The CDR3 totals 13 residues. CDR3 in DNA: TGTGCCAGCAGTGCCGCGTCTGGGGGTGAGCAGTTCTTC. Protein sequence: CASSAASGGEQFF.

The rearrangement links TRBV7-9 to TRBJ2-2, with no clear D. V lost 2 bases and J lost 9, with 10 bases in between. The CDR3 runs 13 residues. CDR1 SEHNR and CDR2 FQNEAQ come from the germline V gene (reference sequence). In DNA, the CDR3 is TGTGCCAGCAGCTTACGCGTGGGTCGGGAGCTGTTTTTT. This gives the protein CASSLRVGRELFF.

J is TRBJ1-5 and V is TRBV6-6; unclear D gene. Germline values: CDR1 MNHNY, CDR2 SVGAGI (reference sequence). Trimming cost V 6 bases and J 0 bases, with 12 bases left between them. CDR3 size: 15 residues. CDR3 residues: CASSPDGLSNQPQHF. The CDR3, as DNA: TGTGCCAGCAGCCCGGACGGGCTTAGCAATCAGCCCCAGCATTTT.